The rows below give T cell receptor beta chains drawn from one sample of a study of blood T cell repertoires in COVID-19. Sequenced by immunoSEQ multiplex PCR; TCRdb stores in-frame clones only, minus some. In the table there are tens of thousands of clones, approximately 90% of which are singletons. Specimen: peripheral blood. All receptors come from a male donor with acute or convalescent COVID-19. Each CDR3 is given with its conserved first and last residue. The D gene is left open where the match is weak. Rows may omit the clone size; those that give it use once, few, many or a size class.

D	V	J	size	DNA	CDR3
-	TRBV5-1	TRBJ1-1	-	TGCGCCAGCAGCTTGACAGGACCGAACACTGAAGCTTTCTTT	CASSLTGPNTEAFF
-	TRBV19	TRBJ1-5	-	TGTGCCAGTATGGCCAGGGGCCGTCAGCCCCAGCATTTT	CASMARGRQPQHF
TRBD1	TRBV28	TRBJ2-7	-	TGTGCCAGCAGTCCAACGGGACAGAAGTCCTACGAGCAGTACTTC	CASSPTGQKSYEQYF
TRBD1	TRBV3-1/TRBV3-2	TRBJ1-6	-	TGTGCCAGCAGCGAAAGGACAGGAGTCTCACCCCTCCACTTT	CASSERTGVSPLHF
TRBD1	TRBV18	TRBJ1-1	once	TGTGCCAGCTCACACCCCGGGACAGGGAAGGACACTGAAGCTTTCTTT	CASSHPGTGKDTEAFF
TRBD1	TRBV5-1	TRBJ1-1	-	TGCGCCAGCAGCGTAGGACAGGGCTTGGACACTGAAGCTTTCTTT	CASSVGQGLDTEAFF
-	TRBV7-9	TRBJ1-2	-	TGTGCCAGCAGCCCCCAGGACTATGGCTACACCTTC	CASSPQDYGYTF
-	TRBV28	TRBJ1-5	few	TGTGCCAGCAGCCTTTGGGCCTACAATCAGCCCCAGCATTTT	CASSLWAYNQPQHF
TRBD2	TRBV2	TRBJ2-5	-	TGTGCCAGCAGACCTCTCGCGGGGGGCCCACAAGAGACCCAGTACTTC	CASRPLAGGPQETQYF
-	TRBV19	TRBJ1-1	-	TGTGCCAGTAGTGGAAGACGGGTGGAAGCTTTCTTT	CASSGRRVEAFF
-	TRBV6-5	TRBJ1-1	-	TGTGCGGAGGGCCCGAACACTGAAGCTTTCTTT	CAEGPNTEAFF
TRBD1	TRBV30	TRBJ1-6	once	TGTGCCTGGACGGGACAGGGCAACTCACCCCTCCACTTT	CAWTGQGNSPLHF
TRBD1	TRBV19	TRBJ2-7	-	TGTGCCAGTAGTATAAAGGGACAGGCGGCCCTAATCTACGAGCAGTACTTC	CASSIKGQAALIYEQYF
TRBD2	TRBV5-1	TRBJ2-5	-	TGCGCCAGCAGCTTGCGGGGGGGTCCCTTGCTCCAAGAGACCCAGTACTTC	CASSLRGGPLLQETQYF
-	TRBV18	TRBJ1-4	few	TGTGCCAGCTCACCGGCAGCAACTAATGAAAAACTGTTTTTT	CASSPAATNEKLFF
-	TRBV5-1	TRBJ2-1	-	TGCGCCAGCAGCTTGACAGGGAGCTCCTACAATGAGCAGTTCTTC	CASSLTGSSYNEQFF
TRBD1	TRBV11-2	TRBJ2-7	-	TGTGCCAGCAGCTTCATTACAGGGGACTACGAGCAGTACTTC	CASSFITGDYEQYF
TRBD1	TRBV11-1	TRBJ1-2	-	TGTGCCAGCAGCTTAGAGTCTTGGGACAGGGATGGCTACACCTTC	CASSLESWDRDGYTF
-	TRBV2	TRBJ2-1	-	TGTGCCAGCAGTCCCTTTGGACAGTACAATGAGCAGTTCTTC	CASSPFGQYNEQFF
-	TRBV29-1	TRBJ2-1	-	TGCAGCGTAGCCACTGGGACTCACTACAATGAGCAGTTCTTC	CSVATGTHYNEQFF
-	TRBV11-3	TRBJ2-1	-	TGTGCCAGCAGCTTAGGTGGTCAGGGGCGGTACAATGAGCAGTTCTTC	CASSLGGQGRYNEQFF
-	TRBV6-5	TRBJ2-2	once	TGTGCCAGCAAGGAACACTACGCGAACACCGGGGAGCTGTTTTTT	CASKEHYANTGELFF
TRBD2	TRBV9	TRBJ2-2	-	TGTGCCAGCAGCTCAACGACTAGCGGGGGGGCCGTTGACACCGGGGAGCTGTTTTTT	CASSSTTSGGAVDTGELFF
-	TRBV7-2	TRBJ1-6	few	TGTGCCAGCAGCTTAAGAAGGCAGAGGTCACCCCTCCACTTT	CASSLRRQRSPLHF
TRBD1	TRBV9	TRBJ2-7	-	TGTGCCAGCAGCGTAGGGCAGGGGGTTGGCTACGAGCAGTACTTC	CASSVGQGVGYEQYF
-	TRBV11-1	TRBJ2-1	-	TGTGCCAGCAGCGAAAGGGTGACTAGTGGCTACAATGAGCAGTTCTTC	CASSERVTSGYNEQFF
-	TRBV3-1/TRBV3-2	TRBJ1-2	-	TGTGCCAGCAGCCACGCACCAGGGGCGGGCTATGGCTACACCTTC	CASSHAPGAGYGYTF
-	TRBV3-1/TRBV3-2	TRBJ1-5	-	TGTGCCAGCAGCCAAGTCGGGGGCAATCAGCCCCAGCATTTT	CASSQVGGNQPQHF
-	TRBV6-6	TRBJ2-3	-	TGTGCCAGCAGTTCCGAGTCAGATACGCAGTATTTT	CASSSESDTQYF
TRBD2	TRBV7-3	TRBJ2-1	-	TGTGCCAGCAGCTTATCGGGGACTAGCGGGAAGCAGTTCTTC	CASSLSGTSGKQFF
-	TRBV27	TRBJ2-7	-	TGTGCCAGCAGTCCCAACCGACGGGTCTACGAGCAGTACTTC	CASSPNRRVYEQYF
-	TRBV4-1	TRBJ1-2	-	TGCGCCAGCAGCCAAGAAAGTCGGTATGGCTACACCTTC	CASSQESRYGYTF
-	TRBV7-6	TRBJ2-1	-	TGTGCCAGCAGCTTAGTGGCTAGCTCCTACAATGAGCAGTTCTTC	CASSLVASSYNEQFF
-	TRBV6-5	TRBJ1-5	-	TGTGCCAGCCGAGTGAGCAATCAGCCCCAGCATTTT	CASRVSNQPQHF
TRBD1	TRBV11-2	TRBJ1-2	-	TGTGCCAGCAGCTTAGATCGTGAAAGGGGGCAGATGGGTGGCTACACCTTC	CASSLDRERGQMGGYTF
-	TRBV2	TRBJ1-6	-	TGTGCCAGCAGTGATTACGGTAATTCACCCCTCCACTTT	CASSDYGNSPLHF
TRBD2	TRBV30	TRBJ2-1	-	TGTGCCTGGACAAAGCGGGGGGGCAATGAGCAGTTCTTC	CAWTKRGGNEQFF
-	TRBV6-6	TRBJ1-5	-	TGTGCCAGCAGTTACACCCAGTCGGGGAATCAGCCCCAGCATTTT	CASSYTQSGNQPQHF
-	TRBV15	TRBJ1-4	-	TGTGCCACCAGCGGCTCGACAGGAGGTAATGAAAAACTGTTTTTT	CATSGSTGGNEKLFF
TRBD1	TRBV27	TRBJ2-7	-	TGTGCCAGCAGCTCGGGACAGGGGGGTCGCGAGCAGTACTTC	CASSSGQGGREQYF
TRBD1	TRBV10-3	TRBJ2-3	-	TGTGCCATCAGTCGGGACAGCTCTAGCACAGATACGCAGTATTTT	CAISRDSSSTDTQYF
TRBD1	TRBV27	TRBJ1-6	-	TGTGCCAGCAGCTTTACCGGGACAGGGAGCTCCTATAATTCACCCCTCCACTTT	CASSFTGTGSSYNSPLHF
TRBD1	TRBV7-3	TRBJ2-1	-	TGTGCCAGCAGCCCAAGACAGGGGGCGTTTGGTGAGCAGTTCTTC	CASSPRQGAFGEQFF
-	TRBV28	TRBJ2-3	-	TGTGCCAGCAGCCACCAATTACCTAAGGGGAATACGCAGTATTTT	CASSHQLPKGNTQYF
-	TRBV5-1	TRBJ2-1	-	TGCGCCAGCAGCTTGGCAGGGCTTTACAATGAGCAGTTCTTC	CASSLAGLYNEQFF
-	TRBV6-5	TRBJ1-2	-	TGTGCCAGCAGCCGGGAAGGGGGCTACACCTTC	CASSREGGYTF
TRBD2	TRBV15	TRBJ2-3	-	TGTGCCACCAGCAGAGATTTACTAGCGGGGTCTGGAGATACGCAGTATTTT	CATSRDLLAGSGDTQYF
-	TRBV6-5	TRBJ2-4	-	TGTGCCAGCACTACGACAGGTGGAAACATTCAGTACTTC	CASTTTGGNIQYF
-	TRBV6-5	TRBJ2-2	-	TGTGCCAGCAGTTACCTAACCGGGGAGCTGTTTTTT	CASSYLTGELFF